Shown below are 17 T cell receptor beta chains from a single sample sequenced in a study of shared T cell receptors in the human thymus. Libraries were prepared by immunoSEQ multiplex PCR; TCRdb keeps only in-frame clonotypes and omits some of them. The table lists about 660,000 clones, around 87% of them singletons. Another study also made use of these data, one on human thymus T cells.

What was sequenced was thymocytes. The receptors come from a boy in the first two years of life with a congenital heart defect.

V usage is TRBV12-5 and J usage is TRBJ2-4, with 12 bases that match TRBD2. The CDR3 runs to 20 residues. Germline V CDR1 and CDR2: LGHNT, FRNRAP. The V and J ends lost 0 bases and 0 bases, in that order; junction bases with no gene match: 9. In nucleotides, the CDR3 is TGTGCTAGTGGTTTGGTACTTGGACTAGCGGGGTCCCTAGCCAAAAACATTCAGTACTTC. Its translation: CASGLVLGLAGSLAKNIQYF.

The chain carries TRBV4-1 and TRBJ2-1; D is uncertain. The CDR3 loop spans 14 amino acids. The V gene's germline CDR1 is MGHRA and CDR2 YSYEKL. Trimming left V 3 bases short and J 6 bases short, with 12 bases between. The CDR3: CASSQTGSINEQFF. The DNA of the CDR3 is TGCGCCAGCAGCCAGACCGGGTCCATCAATGAGCAGTTCTTC.

The chain is built from TRBV19 and TRBJ1-5; 7 bases align to TRBD1. The trim removed 0 bases at V and 5 bases at J, leaving 10 bases unmatched. The CDR3 covers 17 residues. Germline values: CDR1 LNHDA, CDR2 SQIVND (reference sequence). CDR3 DNA: TGTGCCAGTAGTATAGAGGGGCGCAGGGGGGCACATCAGCCCCAGCATTTT. As protein: CASSIEGRRGAHQPQHF.

The chain is built from TRBV6-5 and TRBJ1-1, with D perhaps TRBD1 (5 bases). CDR3 length equals 12 residues. Germline CDR1 MNHEY, CDR2 SVGAGI. V was pared by 8 bases and J by 4 bases, with 11 bases between. DNA of the CDR3: TGTGCCAGCCGGGGGGACGGCACTGAAGCTTTCTTT. It yields the protein CASRGDGTEAFF.

The V gene is TRBV4-3, the J gene TRBJ1-2; 10 nucleotides agree with TRBD1. J gave up 7 bases and V 2 bases, and 4 bases lay outside the gene matches. The CDR3 has 14 amino acids. CDR1 LGHNA and CDR2 YSLEER come from the germline V gene. This chain's CDR3 is CASSQPGQGFGYTF. The CDR3 DNA reads as TGCGCCAGCAGCCAACCGGGACAGGGGTTTGGCTACACCTTC.

The V call is TRBV4-3, the J call TRBJ2-6; a weak D match, TRBD1 (6 bases). The CDR3 has 17 amino acids. CDR1 is LGHNA and CDR2 is YSLEER in the germline V gene. Trimming left V 0 bases short and J 3 bases short, with 12 bases between. The CDR3 nucleotides are TGCGCCAGCAGCCAAGAGGGCAGGGGATATGGGGCCAACGTCCTGACTTTC. Translating it yields CASSQEGRGYGANVLTF.

As concerns this clone: The sample has other DNA sequences that encode this CDR3 too. The CDR3 loop reads CASSLQGAGGYTF. CDR3 in DNA: TGCGCCAGCAGCTTACAGGGGGCGGGTGGCTACACCTTC. The rearrangement links TRBV5-1 to TRBJ1-2; 9 positions agree with TRBD1. Germline CDR1 reads SGHRS; CDR2 reads YFSETQ. This CDR3 region has 13 residues. V gave up 2 bases and J gave up 7 bases; unmatched junction bases: 3.

This chain's CDR3 is CAWSLSGSTYEQYF. DNA of the CDR3: TGTGCCTGGAGTTTAAGCGGGAGTACCTACGAGCAGTACTTC. J is TRBJ2-7 and V is TRBV30, with 8 bases matching TRBD2. There are 14 residues in the CDR3. V trimming: 2 bases; J trimming: 2 bases; junction bases outside the gene matches: 5. Germline V gives CDR1 GTSNPN, CDR2 SVGIG (reference sequence).

This sequence joins TRBV25-1 and TRBJ1-5; perhaps TRBD1 as D (6 bases). Germline CDR1 reads MGHDK; CDR2 reads SYGVNS. CDR3 length: 14 residues. The V end lost 4 bases, the J end lost 6 bases, and 13 bases lay between the germline ends. The CDR3 DNA reads as TGTGCCAGCAGTGGAGGACAGTGGGGTCAGCCCCAGCATTTT. Translation gives CASSGGQWGQPQHF.

V gene TRBV2 combines with J gene TRBJ1-2, with 8 positions matching TRBD1. Trimming took 6 bases from V and 4 from J; bases not matched to a gene: 7. Germline CDR1 SNHLY, CDR2 FYNNEI. The length of the CDR3 is 14 residues. The CDR3 bases are TGTGCCAGCAGGGTGGGACAGGCTGTCTATGGCTACACCTTC. Amino acids: CASRVGQAVYGYTF.

The V call is TRBV19, the J call TRBJ2-1, with D unclear. This CDR3 contains 12 residues. Germline CDR1 is LNHDA and CDR2 is SQIVND (reference sequence). The germline V and J ends were trimmed by 5 bases and 7 bases, with 9 bases remaining between them. The CDR3 DNA sequence: TGTGCCAGTAGTCCGACTGGGAATGAGCAGTTCTTC. Residues: CASSPTGNEQFF.

The chain couples TRBV7-2 to TRBJ2-6; D is perhaps TRBD1 (5 bases). Trimming took off 0 bases at V and 3 bases at J, with 15 bases between the two ends. Looked up from germline, CDR1 is SGHTA and CDR2 is FQGNSA. CDR3 length equals 18 residues. This CDR3 reads CASSLAGRVIGGANVLTF. CDR3 bases: TGTGCCAGCAGCTTAGCGGGCAGGGTCATTGGTGGGGCCAACGTCCTGACTTTC.

V is TRBV14 and J is TRBJ2-1; 10 bases agree with TRBD2. Germline values: CDR1 SGHDN, CDR2 FVKESK. This CDR3 contains 15 residues. V shed 6 bases and J 5 bases; nucleotides not matched to a gene: 7. The CDR3: CASSRTSGPDNEQFF. CDR3 nucleotides: TGTGCCAGCAGTAGGACTAGCGGTCCCGACAATGAGCAGTTCTTC.

Turning to this clone: A junction end diverges from the germline sequence, so it may reflect a read error. This chain joins TRBV30 and TRBJ1-2, with TRBD1 as a possible D gene (6 bases). Germline V CDR1 and CDR2: GTSNPN, SVGIG (reference sequence). The CDR3 runs to 13 residues. The CDR3: CTWNTDRLYGYTF. The CDR3 DNA reads TGTACCTGGAACACGGACAGACTCTATGGCTACACCTTC.

The J gene is TRBJ1-5, the V gene TRBV7-2; perhaps TRBD1 as D (5 bases). The CDR3 has 18 amino acids. Trimming pared 1 base from V and 0 bases from J, leaving 16 bases between. CDR1 and CDR2 (germline): SGHTA, FQGNSA. In DNA, the CDR3 is TGTGCCAGCAGCTTAGAGGGGAGGACACCATATAGCAATCAGCCCCAGCATTTT. It translates to CASSLEGRTPYSNQPQHF. Looking up the rest from reference TRBV7-2 and TRBJ1-5 gives the full variable domain: GAGVSQSPSNKVTEKGKDVELRCDPISGHTALYWYRQSLGQGLEFLIYFQGNSAPDKSGLPSDRFSAERTGGSVSTLTIQRTQQEDSAVYLCASSLEGRTPYSNQPQHFGDGTRLSIL.

This chain joins TRBV9 and TRBJ2-1, with D possibly TRBD2 on 5 matching bases. The CDR3 totals 13 residues. Germline V gene data show CDR1 as SGDLS and CDR2 as YYNGEE. Trimming removed 0 bases at V and 8 bases at J, with 9 bases between. In nucleotides, the CDR3 is TGTGCCAGCAGCGTAGGTCCTAGCCATGAGCAGTTCTTC. Translating gives CASSVGPSHEQFF.

This clone was seen once. The chain employs TRBV6-5 and TRBJ1-5, with unresolved D. The CDR3 has 13 residues. The V end lost 8 bases, the J end lost 3 bases, and 11 bases lay between the germline ends. Germline V gene lookup returns CDR1 MNHEY and CDR2 SVGAGI. Written as DNA, the CDR3 is TGTGCCAGCCGGCGGAGGGCCAATCAGCCCCAGCATTTT. It specifies CASRRRANQPQHF.